This entry lists 26 T cell receptor beta chains sequenced from one sample in a study of early T cells in non-severe SARS-CoV-2 infection. Each CDR3 protein gets one entry after TCRdb re-called the 5' RACE reads with MiXCR. The sample holds tens of thousands of distinct CDR3 sequences, around 20% seen once. This material consisted of whole blood, taken at baseline. The receptor source for this set is an adult who was a healthcare worker with PCR-confirmed SARS-CoV-2 infection or an uninfected control (not recorded which).

This rearrangement joins TRBV29-1 to TRBJ2-7; D gene uncertain. Trimming took 5 bases from V and 1 from J, leaving 15 bases between them. The germline V gene encodes CDR1 SQVTM and CDR2 ANQGSEA. The CDR3 contains 14 residues. The CDR3 sequence: CSVWALGPSYEQYF. The DNA of the CDR3 is TGCAGCGTTTGGGCCCTCGGACCTTCCTACGAGCAGTACTTC.

This clonotype was picked up many times. The chain employs TRBV11-2 and TRBJ2-2; no firm D call. Germline values: CDR1 SGHAT, CDR2 FQNNGV. The CDR3 covers 12 residues. V lost 6 bases and J 8 bases, leaving 10 bases between the germline ends. The CDR3, as DNA: TGTGCCAGCAGATCTGAATGGGGGGAGCTGTTTTTT. Protein sequence: CASRSEWGELFF.

This clonotype was picked up many times. V gene TRBV20-1 combines with J gene TRBJ1-1, with D perhaps matching TRBD1 (6 bases). Germline CDR1 is DFQATT and CDR2 is SNEGSKA (reference sequence). The CDR3 has 17 amino acids. V lost 0 bases and J lost 5, with 22 bases in between. The CDR3 protein is CSARDPLGPGAVTEAFF. DNA for the CDR3: TGCAGTGCTAGAGACCCTTTGGGGCCAGGGGCAGTTACTGAAGCTTTCTTT.

The chain has TRBV19 and TRBJ2-6; 9 nucleotides align to TRBD1. Trimming took 7 bases from V and 3 from J; bases not matched to a gene: 10. This CDR3 spans 17 amino acids. Germline CDR1 and CDR2: LNHDA and SQIVND (reference sequence). This chain's CDR3 is CASNQDRGSFGANVLTF. CDR3 in DNA: TGTGCCAGTAACCAGGACAGGGGATCCTTTGGGGCCAACGTCCTGACTTTC.

The chain recombines TRBV4-2 with TRBJ2-5; no clear D gene. Per germline, CDR1 LGHNA and CDR2 YNFKEQ. Trimming pared 3 bases from V and 5 bases from J, leaving 10 bases between. The CDR3 has 13 residues. This CDR3 reads CASSQSRYETQYF. CDR3 sequence (DNA): TGTGCCAGCAGCCAGAGCAGATATGAGACCCAGTACTTC.

The chain recombines TRBV25-1 with TRBJ1-1, with unresolved D. The germline V gene has CDR1 MGHDK and CDR2 SYGVNS. The CDR3 contains 13 residues. Trimming took 4 bases from V and 6 from J, leaving 12 bases between them. The CDR3 sequence is CASSGQATSEAFF. The DNA of the CDR3 is TGTGCCAGCAGTGGCCAGGCAACTTCTGAAGCTTTCTTT.

The sample holds a few counts of this clonotype. V gene TRBV2 combines with J gene TRBJ1-4; D perhaps matches TRBD1 (5 bases). The germline CDR1 and CDR2 sequences are SNHLY and FYNNEI. The V and J ends lost 6 bases and 0 bases respectively, with 11 bases between them. The CDR3 covers 15 residues. CDR3 DNA: TGTGCCAGCAGAAGACAGACTACAACTAATGAAAAACTGTTTTTT. It specifies CASRRQTTTNEKLFF. The variable domain in full, with the rest retrieved from reference TRBV2 and TRBJ1-4, is EPEVTQTPSHQVTQMGQEVILRCVPISNHLYFYWYRQILGQKVEFLVSFYNNEISEKSEIFDDQFSVERPDGSNFTLKIRSTKLEDSAMYFCASRRQTTTNEKLFFGSGTQLSVL.

The V gene is TRBV6-2 or TRBV6-3, the J gene TRBJ2-7; 7 nucleotides agree with TRBD1. After removal of 6 bases from V and 3 bases from J, the junction contained 17 bases not matched to a gene. The CDR3 runs to 17 residues. From germline, CDR1 is MNHEY and CDR2 SVGEGT. The CDR3 DNA reads TGTGCCAGCAGCGAAGATCTCCCCGGGACAGCTAACTACGAGCAGTACTTC. Protein: CASSEDLPGTANYEQYF.

This clonotype was seen once. The chain couples TRBV7-2 to TRBJ2-7; TRBD2 matches at 7 bases. This CDR3 is 14 amino acids long. CDR1 and CDR2 from the germline V gene are SGHTA and FQGNSA. V shed 0 bases, J shed 4 bases, and the junction held 3 bases outside the gene matches. The CDR3 bases are TGTGCCAGCAGCTTAGCTGCGCGGGGGTACGAGCAGTACTTC. It specifies CASSLAARGYEQYF.

This clonotype occurred many times. The germline gene is not matched at one end of the junction; a read error may be the cause. The rearrangement links TRBV25-1 to TRBJ2-7; D uncertain. Germline V gene data show CDR1 as MGHDK and CDR2 as SYGVNS. CDR3 length: 11 amino acids. CDR3 nucleotides: TGTGCCAGCACAGACATCTACGGGCAGTACTTC. Its protein is CASTDIYGQYF.

V and J are TRBV2 and TRBJ1-5, with TRBD1 matching 7 bases. CDR1 and CDR2 (germline): SNHLY, FYNNEI. This CDR3 contains 15 residues. V lost 3 bases, J lost 2 bases, and 4 bases stayed unmatched. The CDR3 protein is CASSETGRGNQPQHF. CDR3 nucleotides: TGTGCCAGCAGTGAGACAGGGCGAGGCAATCAGCCCCAGCATTTT.

The chain couples TRBV28 to TRBJ1-2, with TRBD1 matching 11 bases. CDR1 is MDHEN, CDR2 SYDVKM, per germline. Germline trimming cut 5 bases from V and 4 bases from J; bases unmatched to any gene: 6. The CDR3 has 15 residues. DNA of the CDR3: TGTGCCAGCAGTCCACCCGGGACAGGGGGCTATGGCTACACCTTC. It codes for CASSPPGTGGYGYTF.

This clonotype appeared a few times. The rearrangement uses TRBV28 and TRBJ1-6; D might be TRBD1 (6 bases). From germline, CDR1 is MDHEN and CDR2 SYDVKM. V lost 7 bases and J lost 7, with 14 bases in between. The CDR3 sequence is 14 residues long. CDR3 loop: CASKGGAMNSPLHF. The CDR3 DNA sequence: TGTGCCAGCAAGGGGGGGGCCATGAATTCACCCCTCCACTTT.

The chain combines TRBV19 with TRBJ2-1; 7 bases align to TRBD1. CDR1 and CDR2 from the germline V gene are LNHDA and SQIVND (reference sequence). This CDR3 spans 13 amino acids. Trimming removed 6 bases from V and 7 bases from J; junction bases left unmatched: 6. Here the CDR3 DNA reads TGTGCCAGTAGCCTAGACAGGGTAAATGAGCAGTTCTTC. It encodes CASSLDRVNEQFF.

V usage is TRBV20-1 and J usage is TRBJ2-7, with 10 bases aligning to TRBD1. CDR1 and CDR2 (germline): DFQATT, SNEGSKA (reference sequence). The CDR3 totals 13 residues. The J segment lost 2 bases and the V segment lost 6 bases, leaving 4 bases of the junction unmatched. CDR3 protein: CSAEGQGTYEQYF. The CDR3 DNA sequence: TGCAGTGCCGAGGGACAGGGGACCTACGAGCAGTACTTC.

This clonotype was found a few times. V and J are TRBV28 and TRBJ1-6, with D unclear. Germline V gene lookup returns CDR1 MDHEN and CDR2 SYDVKM. V lost 2 bases and J 9 bases, leaving 5 bases between the germline ends. The CDR3 extends over 12 amino acids. The DNA of the CDR3 is TGTGCCAGCAGTTTACGGAGTTCACCCCTCCACTTT. Amino acids: CASSLRSSPLHF. Full variable domain (outside the CDR3, taken from reference TRBV28 and TRBJ1-6): DVKVTQSSRYLVKRTGEKVFLECVQDMDHENMFWYRQDPGLGLRLIYFSYDVKMKEKGDIPEGYSVSREKKERFSLILESASTNQTSMYLCASSLRSSPLHFGNGTRLTVT.

V usage is TRBV2 and J usage is TRBJ2-2; 7 bases agree with TRBD1. Germline CDR1 reads SNHLY; CDR2 reads FYNNEI. Trimming took 5 bases from V and 4 from J; bases not matched to a gene: 7. This CDR3 has 15 residues. The CDR3 reads CASSSDGQATGELFF. CDR3 coding DNA: TGTGCCAGCAGTTCGGACGGACAGGCCACCGGGGAGCTGTTTTTT.

This clonotype appeared a few times. This chain connects TRBV6-1 to TRBJ1-5, with no clear D. The germline V and J ends were trimmed by 4 bases and 4 bases, with 17 bases remaining between them. CDR3 length: 16 amino acids. Germline V gives CDR1 MNHNS, CDR2 SASEGT. The chain's CDR3 is CASSANSGVRNQPQHF. As DNA, the CDR3 is TGTGCCAGCAGTGCCAACAGTGGGGTAAGAAATCAGCCCCAGCATTTT.

This clonotype came up a few times. The chain joins TRBV7-9 to TRBJ1-5; TRBD1 is a possible D gene (5 bases). Trimming stripped 0 bases from V and 2 bases from J, with 5 bases between. This CDR3 has 14 amino acids. Germline V gives CDR1 SEHNR, CDR2 FQNEAQ (reference sequence). CDR3 nucleotide sequence: TGTGCCAGCAGCTTAGCAGGGGGCAATCAGCCCCAGCATTTT. Its protein is CASSLAGGNQPQHF.

V and J are TRBV7-2 and TRBJ2-1; 9 bases map to TRBD2. Germline CDR1 reads SGHTA; CDR2 reads FQGNSA. Losses at the gene ends were 0 bases for V and 0 bases for J; bases not matched to a gene: 0. The CDR3 has 16 residues. The CDR3 reads CASSLASGSSYNEQFF. CDR3 coding DNA: TGTGCCAGCAGCTTAGCTAGCGGGAGCTCCTACAATGAGCAGTTCTTC.

This clonotype was seen many times. V usage is TRBV20-1 and J usage is TRBJ2-2; TRBD2 aligns across 9 bases. The germline gives CDR1 DFQATT, CDR2 SNEGSKA (reference sequence). The CDR3 is 15 residues long. V lost 0 bases and J lost 7; bases outside the gene matches: 6. The CDR3 sequence is CSAREDEREVGELFF. The CDR3 region has the DNA TGCAGTGCTAGAGAGGACGAGCGGGAGGTCGGGGAGCTGTTTTTT.

The V and J genes are TRBV11-2 and TRBJ2-3, with D unresolved. The CDR3 is 13 amino acids. V shed 4 bases and J shed 6 bases, with 11 bases lying between them. Germline CDR1 SGHAT, CDR2 FQNNGV. CDR3 sequence reads: CASSSPWADTQYF. The CDR3 nucleotides read TGTGCCAGCAGCTCACCTTGGGCGGATACGCAGTATTTT.

This clonotype has only a few counts. The CDR3 DNA is TGTGCCAGCACCCGGGGGGCAGACTTCACAGATACGCAGTATTTT. Residues: CASTRGADFTDTQYF. The rearrangement uses TRBV2 and TRBJ2-3; D possibly corresponds to TRBD2 (7 bases). From germline, CDR1 is SNHLY and CDR2 FYNNEI. Trimming pared 7 bases from V and 2 bases from J, leaving 16 bases between. The CDR3 has 15 amino acids. Full variable domain (missing parts from reference TRBV2 and TRBJ2-3): EPEVTQTPSHQVTQMGQEVILRCVPISNHLYFYWYRQILGQKVEFLVSFYNNEISEKSEIFDDQFSVERPDGSNFTLKIRSTKLEDSAMYFCASTRGADFTDTQYFGPGTRLTVL.

The chain joins TRBV7-2 to TRBJ2-1; no clear D gene. Germline V gene lookup returns CDR1 SGHTA and CDR2 FQGNSA. V lost 2 bases to trimming and J lost 4 bases, with 9 bases between them. The CDR3 runs to 14 residues. CDR3 sequence: CASSLMVGYNEQFF. CDR3 bases: TGTGCCAGCAGCTTAATGGTGGGATACAATGAGCAGTTCTTC.

This chain joins TRBV6-2 or TRBV6-3 and TRBJ2-1; 13 bases are a match to TRBD2. The germline gives CDR1 MNHEY, CDR2 SVGEGT. There are 14 residues in the CDR3. The trim removed 7 bases at V and 15 bases at J, leaving 12 bases unmatched. The CDR3 region is CASTPSGLAGESFF. As DNA, the CDR3 is TGTGCCAGCACCCCATCTGGACTAGCGGGAGAGTCGTTCTTC.

This chain uses TRBV2 with TRBJ2-3, with TRBD2 identical over 7 bases. Looked up from germline, CDR1 is SNHLY and CDR2 is FYNNEI. Trimming took 6 bases from V and 8 from J; bases not matched to a gene: 5. The CDR3 contains 12 residues. Here the CDR3 DNA reads TGTGCCAGCAGGCGGGACTACCGTACGCAGTATTTT. Translated: CASRRDYRTQYF.